The next 6 T cell receptor beta chains were all read from a single sample in a study of CD8 T cells in Susac syndrome. It was with random hexamers that roughly 0.45 to 1 ug RNA was reverse transcribed. MiXCR, run by TCRdb on the immunoSEQ multiplex PCR reads, gives a single entry per CDR3 protein. The sample lists fewer than 200,000 distinct CDR3 sequences; approximately 93% were seen once. Material for sequencing was CD4+ T cells from PBMCs. The receptors derive from a human donor in good health.

The CDR3 region has the DNA TGTGCCAGCAGCTTAGTGGGCGGTGGGGGCACAGATACGCAGTATTTT. This codes for CASSLVGGGGTDTQYF. The rearrangement uses TRBV7-8 and TRBJ2-3, with D hard to call. V was pared by 1 base and J by 1 base, with 12 bases between. In germline, CDR1 is SGHVS, CDR2 FQNEAQ. The CDR3 is 16 residues long. Full variable domain (rest looked up from reference TRBV7-8 and TRBJ2-3): GAGVSQSPRYKVAKRGQDVALRCDPISGHVSLFWYQQALGQGPEFLTYFQNEAQLDKSGLPSDRFFAERPEGSVSTLKIQRTQQEDSAVYLCASSLVGGGGTDTQYFGPGTRLTVL.

V gene TRBV7-2 combines with J gene TRBJ2-1, with D unclear. The V and J ends lost 5 bases and 9 bases respectively, with 11 bases between them. The germline gives CDR1 SGHTA, CDR2 FQGNSA. This CDR3 contains 12 residues. The CDR3: CASSPTAPEQFF. CDR3 DNA sequence: TGTGCCAGCAGCCCGACTGCGCCTGAGCAGTTCTTC.

The chain has TRBV3-1 and TRBJ2-1, with D maybe TRBD2 (7 bases). The V end was cut by 2 bases, the J end by 10 bases, with 9 bases between. CDR1 and CDR2 from the germline V gene are LGHDT and YNNKEL (reference sequence). This CDR3 comprises 12 residues. CDR3 nucleotides: TGTGCCAGCAGCCAAAGGGGGGGAGAGCAGTTCTTC. Its translation: CASSQRGGEQFF.

V usage is TRBV4-1 and J usage is TRBJ1-2; 8 nucleotides align to TRBD1. Germline V gene data show CDR1 as MGHRA and CDR2 as YSYEKL. The CDR3 contains 16 residues. With V trimmed by 4 bases and J by 6 bases, 13 bases remained unmatched. This CDR3 reads CASSPRQGSFLDGYTF. The CDR3 nucleotides read TGCGCCAGCAGCCCAAGACAGGGGTCCTTTCTGGATGGCTACACCTTC.

This chain connects TRBV7-9 to TRBJ1-6; D is unresolved. Germline V gene data show CDR1 as SEHNR and CDR2 as FQNEAQ (reference sequence). The CDR3 extends over 12 amino acids. The V end lost 6 bases, the J end lost 6 bases, and 6 bases lay between the germline ends. CDR3 loop: CASSHSNSPLHF. The CDR3 DNA reads as TGTGCCAGCAGTCACTCTAATTCACCCCTCCACTTT.

In this sample, this clonotype turned up once. The J gene is TRBJ2-7, the V gene TRBV10-3; D gene uncertain. The germline V and J ends were trimmed by 7 bases and 6 bases, with 16 bases remaining between them. CDR3 length equals 13 residues. Germline V gives CDR1 ENHRY, CDR2 SYGVKD. CDR3 nucleotide sequence: TGTGCCATCACCGCGGACCGGGTCTCCGAGCAGTACTTC. Encoded protein: CAITADRVSEQYF.